What follows are 15 T cell receptor beta chains derived from one specimen sequenced in a study of a mutant IDH1 vaccine in newly diagnosed glioma. No antigens are known for them. The time point is: week 23, last vaccination. Topical imiquimod accompanied each vaccine dose, which consisted of 300 ug of mutant IDH1 20-mer peptide. Profiled with immunoSEQ multiplex PCR; TCRdb holds only in-frame clones, not every one. The repertoire holds approximately 57,000 clones, with 81% as singletons. The material was PBMCs, obtained from a glioma patient whose treatment included an IDH1 peptide vaccine. The receptors come from a woman in her thirties or forties with glioma. Some clones in this sample may be carry-over from other donors' samples.

The rearrangement links TRBV2 to TRBJ1-4, with 9 positions matching TRBD1. Germline V gives CDR1 SNHLY, CDR2 FYNNEI. After removal of 6 bases from V and 8 bases from J, the junction contained 4 bases not matched to a gene. The CDR3 contains 13 residues. The CDR3: CASRTGGREKLFF. For the CDR3, the DNA is TGTGCCAGCAGAACAGGGGGCAGAGAAAAACTGTTTTTT.

The chain recombines TRBV9 with TRBJ1-5; 7 bases agree with TRBD1. The CDR3 has 15 residues. CDR1 is SGDLS, CDR2 YYNGEE, per germline. The V gene end was trimmed by 2 bases and the J gene end by 5 bases; junction bases not matched to a gene: 7. CDR3 amino acids: CASSVWDSKDQPQHF. The CDR3 bases are TGTGCCAGCAGCGTGTGGGACAGCAAAGATCAGCCCCAGCATTTT.

This chain uses TRBV6-6 with TRBJ2-3, with D perhaps TRBD1 or TRBD2 (5 bases each). The CDR3 totals 15 residues. The germline V gene has CDR1 MNHNY and CDR2 SVGAGI (reference sequence). The germline V and J ends were trimmed by 5 bases and 1 base, with 13 bases remaining between them. DNA of the CDR3: TGTGCCAGCAGTCTCCAGGGAGTGGGCACAGATACGCAGTATTTT. Amino acids: CASSLQGVGTDTQYF.

This clone was found a few times. The rearrangement links TRBV11-3 to TRBJ1-1, with a tentative D call TRBD1 (6 bases). The length of the CDR3 is 14 residues. V dropped 2 bases and J dropped 1 base, with 8 bases sitting between them. CDR1 SGHNT and CDR2 YENEEA come from the germline V gene. The CDR3, as DNA: TGTGCCAGCAGCTTACAGGGGACGAACACTGAAGCTTTCTTT. Amino acid sequence: CASSLQGTNTEAFF.

The rearrangement links TRBV9 to TRBJ1-6; TRBD1 might be the D (5 bases). This CDR3 is built from 15 residues. Germline CDR1 is SGDLS and CDR2 is YYNGEE. V shed 1 base and J shed 6 bases, with 11 bases lying between them. CDR3 in DNA: TGTGCCAGCAGCGTACAGGGACGGCTTAATTCACCCCTCCACTTT. The encoded protein is CASSVQGRLNSPLHF.

A single count supports this clone. The rearrangement uses TRBV7-9 and TRBJ1-4, with TRBD1 matching over 9 bases. Germline values: CDR1 SEHNR, CDR2 FQNEAQ (reference sequence). The CDR3 totals 15 residues. V gave up 5 bases and J gave up 5 bases; unmatched junction bases: 6. In nucleotides, the CDR3 is TGTGCCAGCAGCCTGGACAGGGGAGAGAATGAAAAACTGTTTTTT. Translating it yields CASSLDRGENEKLFF.

This chain uses TRBV5-1 with TRBJ1-2, with a tentative D call TRBD1 (6 bases). This CDR3 spans 11 amino acids. Trimming pared 4 bases from V and 8 bases from J, leaving 9 bases between. The germline V gene has CDR1 SGHRS and CDR2 YFSETQ. The CDR3 spells CASSIGGGYTF. CDR3 nucleotides: TGCGCCAGCAGCATAGGGGGGGGCTACACCTTC. Looking up the rest from reference TRBV5-1 and TRBJ1-2 gives the full variable domain: KAGVTQTPRYLIKTRGQQVTLSCSPISGHRSVSWYQQTPGQGLQFLFEYFSETQRNKGNFPGRFSGRQFSNSRSEMNVSTLELGDSALYLCASSIGGGYTFGSGTRLTVV.

The V gene is TRBV9, the J gene TRBJ2-7; no definite D call. Trimming cost V 0 bases and J 3 bases, with 10 bases left between them. Germline V CDR1 and CDR2: SGDLS, YYNGEE. The CDR3 is 14 amino acids. The chain's CDR3 is CASSVGQFYYEQYF. CDR3 bases: TGTGCCAGCAGCGTAGGCCAGTTTTACTACGAGCAGTACTTC. Looking up the rest from reference TRBV9 and TRBJ2-7 gives the full variable domain: DSGVTQTPKHLITATGQRVTLRCSPRSGDLSVYWYQQSLDQGLQFLIQYYNGEERAKGNILERFSAQQFPDLHSELNLSSLELGDSALYFCASSVGQFYYEQYFGPGTRLTVT.

The rearrangement joins TRBV10-2 to TRBJ2-1; possible D gene TRBD2, 5 bases. The V gene lost 7 bases and the J gene lost 12 bases, with 25 bases spanning the gap. The CDR3 contains 15 residues. Per the germline V gene, CDR1 is WSHSY and CDR2 is SAAADI. CDR3 nucleotides: TGCGCCAGCACCTGGACGGCCGGATTGAGGGCCGGGCAGTTCTTC. Translation: CASTWTAGLRAGQFF.

The chain combines TRBV9 with TRBJ2-1; 9 bases map to TRBD2. The CDR3 runs to 15 residues. Looked up from germline, CDR1 is SGDLS and CDR2 is YYNGEE. V shed 6 bases and J 7 bases; nucleotides not matched to a gene: 11. The CDR3 DNA reads as TGTGCCAGCACCCCGGTAGGACTAGCGAGAAATGAGCAGTTCTTC. It specifies CASTPVGLARNEQFF.

This chain connects TRBV29-1 to TRBJ2-1, with D perhaps matching TRBD2 (5 bases). The CDR3 consists of 12 residues. The ends were cut back, 7 bases at V and 12 bases at J, with 19 bases in the middle. Germline V gene lookup returns CDR1 SQVTM and CDR2 ANQGSEA. CDR3 residues: CSGVDPGYVQFF. The CDR3 bases are TGCAGCGGGGTGGACCCGGGGTATGTGCAGTTCTTC.

This chain connects TRBV7-2 to TRBJ2-1, with no clear D. The V and J ends lost 5 bases and 4 bases respectively, with 12 bases between them. The germline CDR1 and CDR2 sequences are SGHTA and FQGNSA. The CDR3 spans 14 residues. This chain's CDR3 is CASSEGIEYNEQFF. CDR3 sequence (DNA): TGTGCCAGCAGCGAAGGGATCGAGTACAATGAGCAGTTCTTC.

This clone came up once. The chain couples TRBV5-1 to TRBJ2-2; D may match TRBD1 or TRBD2 (5 bases each). CDR1 and CDR2 from the germline V gene are SGHRS and YFSETQ. The CDR3 covers 16 residues. Trimming shortened V by 0 bases and J by 3 bases, and 12 bases separated the two germline ends. The CDR3 region is CASSLAGQKYTGELFF. As DNA, the CDR3 is TGCGCCAGCAGCTTGGCGGGGCAGAAATACACCGGGGAGCTGTTTTTT.

The chain carries TRBV29-1 and TRBJ2-7; possible D gene TRBD1, 6 bases. Trimming cost V 5 bases and J 7 bases, with 18 bases left between them. Germline V gene data show CDR1 as SQVTM and CDR2 as ANQGSEA. The CDR3 is made up of 13 amino acids. CDR3 loop: CSVRIGAQGEQYF. The CDR3 DNA is TGCAGCGTTAGGATTGGTGCCCAGGGGGAGCAGTACTTC.

The chain employs TRBV7-9 and TRBJ1-2, with TRBD1 matching 7 bases. The V segment lost 2 bases and the J segment 6 bases; nucleotides outside the gene matches: 3. Germline-derived CDR1 and CDR2 are SEHNR and FQNEAQ (reference sequence). This CDR3 spans 13 amino acids. CDR3 loop: CASSLQGVDGYTF. In DNA form, the CDR3 reads TGTGCCAGCAGCTTACAGGGGGTAGATGGCTACACCTTC.